This note documents a single TCR beta chain sequence. The target antigen is unknown. These data are taken from a study of post-analysis software for immune sequencing data. Study-level results: Controls had lower frequencies than patients of 4 or 5 TRBV segments, which included TRBV5-6, TRBV5-1 and TRBV20-1.

Trimming pared 5 bases from V and 2 bases from J, leaving 7 bases between. The germline CDR1 and CDR2 sequences are DFQATT and SNEGSKA (reference sequence). The CDR3 contains 12 residues. Unique molecular identifiers featured in each of the TCR beta cDNA libraries. Using its own MiXCR run on the PCR reads, TCRdb lists one record per CDR3 protein. This sample has 700,000 to 800,000 distinct CDR3 sequences, with 25% to 30% found just once. The sequencing sample was made of blood. This TCR was sampled from a girl aged 5 to 17 with multiple sclerosis. This chain links TRBV20-1 with TRBJ1-3; D is uncertain. DNA for the CDR3: TGCAGTGCTGAGAAAGCTGGAAACACCATATATTTT. The encoded protein is CSAEKAGNTIYF.